Shown below are 11 T cell receptor beta chains from a single sample sequenced in a study of PD-L1 blockade in urothelial cancer (dated by TCRdb to about 2017). The time point label corresponds to: pretreatment peripheral blood. Receptor amplification or capture employed the immunoSEQ multiplex PCR assay. Held by TCRdb, this immuneACCESS table contains in-frame sequences only and omits some clones. Under half of the omission traces to an unresolved V gene where checked; the cause of the rest is unknown. The sample data list tens of thousands of clones, and approximately 87% of these were observed just once. Approximately 15% of the sample is in the top ten clones. Specimen: PBMCs, collected around atezolizumab (anti-PD-L1) treatment. The receptors come from a man aged 60 to 75 with urothelial cancer.

As for this clone: Other DNA sequences within the sample encode an identical CDR3. This chain joins TRBV7-9 and TRBJ1-1; 7 bases map to TRBD1. CDR1 SEHNR and CDR2 FQNEAQ come from the germline V gene (reference sequence). The CDR3 runs 13 residues. V lost 2 bases and J lost 9; bases outside the gene matches: 6. This chain's CDR3 is CASSLIRGQKAFF. In DNA form, the CDR3 reads TGTGCCAGCAGCTTAATTCGGGGACAGAAAGCTTTCTTT.

This clone appeared a single time. CDR3 protein: CASSPYSGTSLTGELFF. In DNA, the CDR3 is TGTGCCAGCTCACCTTACTCCGGGACTAGCCTCACCGGGGAGCTGTTTTTT. The chain combines TRBV18 with TRBJ2-2; 9 nucleotides agree with TRBD2. The CDR3 has 17 residues. Germline lookup yields CDR1 KGHSH and CDR2 LQKENI. V gave up 3 bases and J gave up 4 bases; unmatched junction bases: 9.

A word on this clone: The sample holds other DNA sequences that translate to the same CDR3. Here the CDR3 reads CASSPDSYGYTF. The CDR3 DNA sequence: TGTGCCAGCTCCCCCGACAGCTATGGCTACACCTTC. This chain uses TRBV18 with TRBJ1-2; tentatively, D is TRBD1 (5 bases). V lost 6 bases and J lost 4, with 9 bases in between. The CDR3 runs 12 residues. The germline CDR1 and CDR2 sequences are KGHSH and LQKENI.

This chain connects TRBV5-1 to TRBJ1-1; D is unclear. CDR1 and CDR2 (germline): SGHRS, YFSETQ. V lost 0 bases and J 1 base, leaving 4 bases between the germline ends. The CDR3 extends over 13 amino acids. As DNA, the CDR3 is TGCGCCAGCAGCTTGGTCCGGAACACTGAAGCTTTCTTT. It specifies CASSLVRNTEAFF.

The chain combines TRBV9 with TRBJ2-1; TRBD2 matches at 8 bases. CDR1 and CDR2 (germline): SGDLS, YYNGEE. The CDR3 spans 15 residues. V lost 4 bases and J lost 0; bases outside the gene matches: 3. CDR3 region: CASSLSGNSYNEQFF. Here the CDR3 DNA reads TGTGCCAGCAGCCTTAGCGGGAACTCCTACAATGAGCAGTTCTTC.

This clone occurred a few times. J is TRBJ1-4 and V is TRBV4-3, with D unresolved. Germline CDR1 reads LGHNA; CDR2 reads YSLEER. V dropped 3 bases and J dropped 5 bases, with 10 bases sitting between them. The CDR3 totals 14 residues. CDR3 protein: CASSQAISNEKLFF. The CDR3 DNA is TGCGCCAGCAGCCAGGCCATCTCCAATGAAAAACTGTTTTTT.

V gene TRBV11-2 combines with J gene TRBJ2-3; TRBD2 aligns across 12 bases. The CDR3 consists of 19 residues. The germline V gene has CDR1 SGHAT and CDR2 FQNNGV. Trimming removed 0 bases from V and 6 bases from J; junction bases left unmatched: 13. The CDR3 spells CASSLDTLGLAGNRDTQYF. In nucleotides, the CDR3 is TGTGCCAGCAGCTTAGATACCCTCGGACTAGCGGGAAATAGGGATACGCAGTATTTT.

V and J are TRBV27 and TRBJ1-2; D is ambiguous. CDR3 length: 13 residues. V was clipped by 8 bases and J by 4 bases, with 14 bases between them. Germline-derived CDR1 and CDR2 are MNHEY and SMNVEV (reference sequence). CDR3 region: CASAESGSYGYTF. The CDR3, as DNA: TGTGCCAGCGCTGAGTCGGGTTCCTATGGCTACACCTTC.

The V call is TRBV7-2, the J call TRBJ2-6; D is uncertain. In germline, CDR1 is SGHTA, CDR2 FQGNSA. Trimming pared 1 base from V and 1 base from J, leaving 5 bases between. The CDR3 sequence is 15 residues long. The CDR3, as DNA: TGTGCCAGCAGCTTAGGTTCTTCTGGGGCCAACGTCCTGACTTTC. This translates into CASSLGSSGANVLTF.

The chain uses TRBV7-8 and TRBJ1-5, with TRBD1 matching over 10 bases. Per germline, CDR1 SGHVS and CDR2 FQNEAQ. The CDR3 totals 16 residues. Trimming took 1 base from V and 2 from J; bases not matched to a gene: 2. The CDR3 protein is CASSLGQGAGNQPQHF. The DNA for the CDR3 is TGTGCCAGCAGCTTAGGACAGGGGGCGGGCAATCAGCCCCAGCATTTT.

This clone appeared a few times. This rearrangement joins TRBV18 to TRBJ1-2; a weak D match, TRBD1 (5 bases). Germline CDR1 reads KGHSH; CDR2 reads LQKENI. The CDR3 loop spans 16 amino acids. V was shortened by 3 bases and J by 4 bases, with 18 bases between the two germline ends. CDR3 coding DNA: TGTGCCAGCTCACCCGCGGAGGTGCGCGGGGGCTATGGCTACACCTTC. Translating gives CASSPAEVRGGYGYTF.